These 23 T cell receptor beta chains were sequenced from one sample in a study of regulatory T cells in long-lasting Graves disease. Documented time point: persistent/refractory GD, antithyroid drugs over 5 years with positive TRAb. The TCR library was prepared using RNA isolated from PBMCs. Relying on iRepertoire HTBI primers and Arm-PCR of CDR3 regions, the team built TCR beta libraries. One entry per CDR3 protein results from TCRdb running MiXCR on the multiplex PCR reads. The sample has a few hundred thousand distinct CDR3 sequences; 20% to 25% are singletons. The sequences come from peripheral blood mononuclear cells (PBMCs), collected when the disease was refractory, from a patient treated with antithyroid drugs. The receptors come from a female donor with Graves disease.

Many counts were recorded for this clonotype. The chain uses TRBV2 and TRBJ1-2, with 12 bases fitting TRBD1. The CDR3 is 13 amino acids. Germline CDR1 reads SNHLY; CDR2 reads FYNNEI. After removal of 6 bases from V and 5 bases from J, the junction contained 1 base not matched to a gene. For the CDR3, the DNA is TGTGCCAGCAGGGGACAGGGGGCTTATGGCTACACCTTC. The encoded protein is CASRGQGAYGYTF.

This clonotype showed up many times. The chain joins TRBV28 to TRBJ2-5; TRBD1 matches at 7 bases. This CDR3 has 16 residues. V lost 5 bases, J lost 0 bases, and 9 bases stayed unmatched. In germline, CDR1 is MDHEN, CDR2 SYDVKM. CDR3 sequence (DNA): TGTGCCAGCAGTGCTCGAAGGGGGCTTTACCAAGAGACCCAGTACTTC. Its translation: CASSARRGLYQETQYF.

This clonotype showed up just a few times. The gene calls are TRBV6-2 or TRBV6-3 and TRBJ1-6; no definite D call. Germline lookup yields CDR1 MNHEY and CDR2 SVGEGT. The CDR3 runs to 13 residues. V lost 0 bases to trimming and J lost 12 bases, with 9 bases between them. The CDR3 loop is CASSYSFRVPLHF. CDR3 nucleotides: TGTGCCAGCAGTTACTCCTTCCGGGTACCCCTCCACTTT.

The gene calls are TRBV28 and TRBJ2-4; maybe TRBD1 (6 bases). The ends were cut back, 2 bases at V and 8 bases at J, with 13 bases in the middle. CDR1 is MDHEN and CDR2 is SYDVKM in the germline V gene. This CDR3 has 14 residues. CDR3 DNA: TGTGCCAGCAGTTTAGATACAGGGAATGACATTCAGTACTTC. It encodes CASSLDTGNDIQYF.

V is TRBV12-3 or TRBV12-4 and J is TRBJ1-2, with 7 bases lining up with TRBD1. The CDR3 is made up of 13 amino acids. Unmatched junction bases numbered 5, after V lost 5 bases and J lost 5 bases. The CDR3 DNA follows: TGTGCCAGCAGTCCCCCGGGACAGTATGGCTACACCTTC. Protein: CASSPPGQYGYTF.

With respect to this clonotype: Given a much more abundant clone one base away, this may be a read error. Likely a read error: the CDR3 ends without its conserved phenylalanine or tryptophan. V gene TRBV28 combines with J gene TRBJ1-1, with D perhaps matching TRBD1 (6 bases). This CDR3 has 14 residues. V lost 6 bases, J lost 1 base, and 12 bases lay in between. From germline, CDR1 is MDHEN and CDR2 SYDVKM. The CDR3, as DNA: TGTGCCAGCAGCGCCGGAGGGGGGAACACTGAAGCTTTCCTT. Translated, it gives CASSAGGGNTEAFL.

This clonotype was seen ten or more times. The chain couples TRBV11-2 to TRBJ2-2; TRBD2 is a possible D gene (5 bases). Trimming took 5 bases from V and 1 from J, leaving 14 bases between them. CDR3 length: 16 residues. Germline CDR1 and CDR2: SGHAT and FQNNGV. The CDR3 nucleotides are TGTGCCAGCAGCCCCGAGGAGCGGAGGAACACCGGGGAGCTGTTTTTT. Residues: CASSPEERRNTGELFF.

On this clonotype itself: A much larger clone lies one base from this, so it may be a read error. Here the CDR3 omits its conserved ending phenylalanine or tryptophan, so a read error is the likely source. The V and J genes are TRBV6-1 and TRBJ1-2, with a possible D match to TRBD1 (5 bases). CDR1 is MNHNS, CDR2 SASEGT, per germline. The CDR3 loop spans 13 amino acids. The V gene lost 5 bases and the J gene lost 4 bases, with 11 bases spanning the gap. Written as DNA, the CDR3 is TGTGCCAGCAGTCGGGGGTTGACCTATGGCTACACCCTC. Its translation is CASSRGLTYGYTL.

In regard to this clonotype: A read error may explain this, as a much larger clone is one base away. The chain carries TRBV7-9 and TRBJ2-4; maybe TRBD1 (5 bases). Germline CDR1 reads SEHNR; CDR2 reads FQNEAQ (reference sequence). V was trimmed by 5 bases and J by 13 bases, leaving 12 bases between them. The CDR3 spans 11 residues. The CDR3 region is CASSATDTQYF. DNA for the CDR3: TGTGCCAGCAGCGCGACGGACACGCAGTACTTC.

The chain uses TRBV10-3 and TRBJ2-7; perhaps TRBD2 as D (5 bases). The length of the CDR3 is 13 residues. V lost 10 bases and J 2 bases, leaving 15 bases between the germline ends. CDR1 and CDR2 (germline): ENHRY, SYGVKD. As DNA, the CDR3 is TGTGCCACCGGGGTCAGTGGTCCCTACGAGCAGTACTTC. Translating it yields CATGVSGPYEQYF.

This rearrangement joins TRBV30 to TRBJ1-2; unclear D gene. Per the germline V gene, CDR1 is GTSNPN and CDR2 is SVGIG (reference sequence). The CDR3 is made up of 14 amino acids. The V gene lost 2 bases and the J gene lost 0 bases, with 10 bases spanning the gap. CDR3 loop: CAWSIGGTNYGYTF. In DNA, the CDR3 is TGTGCCTGGAGTATCGGAGGGACTAACTATGGCTACACCTTC.

The chain links TRBV24-1 to TRBJ2-2; D unresolved. Germline lookup yields CDR1 KGHDR and CDR2 SFDVKD. This CDR3 comprises 13 residues. Trimming pared 3 bases from V and 4 bases from J, leaving 5 bases between. The CDR3 spells CATSDTATGELFF. CDR3 coding DNA: TGTGCCACCAGTGATACGGCCACCGGGGAGCTGTTTTTT.

The genes are TRBV7-9 and TRBJ2-5, with D perhaps matching TRBD1 (5 bases). Germline V gene sequence: CDR1 SEHNR, CDR2 FQNEAQ (reference sequence). The CDR3 has 15 amino acids. Trimming removed 5 bases at V and 2 bases at J, with 15 bases between. The CDR3 loop reads CASSRFGGQQETQYF. The CDR3 bases are TGTGCCAGCAGCCGTTTTGGTGGACAACAAGAGACCCAGTACTTC.

The CDR3: CASSVELFTDTQYF. CDR3 DNA: TGTGCCAGCAGCGTAGAACTTTTCACAGATACGCAGTATTTT. The chain uses TRBV9 and TRBJ2-3; D not resolved. CDR1 is SGDLS and CDR2 is YYNGEE in the germline V gene. The CDR3 length is 14 residues. The ends were cut back, 0 bases at V and 2 bases at J, with 7 bases in the middle.

In regard to this clonotype: Since a much larger clone is just one base distant, this may be a read error. This rearrangement joins TRBV6-2 or TRBV6-3 to TRBJ2-6; TRBD1 agrees at 7 bases. Germline assignment: CDR1 MNHEY and CDR2 SVGEGT. The CDR3 runs 16 residues. The V segment lost 5 bases and the J segment 3 bases; nucleotides outside the gene matches: 7. The chain's CDR3 is CASSAARGHGANVLTF. Here the CDR3 DNA reads TGTGCCAGCAGTGCTGCAAGGGGGCATGGGGCCAACGTCCTGACTTTC.

This clonotype was observed at least ten times. V gene TRBV29-1 combines with J gene TRBJ1-2; 7 bases agree with TRBD1. Looked up from germline, CDR1 is SQVTM and CDR2 is ANQGSEA. V lost 7 bases, J lost 6 bases, and 5 bases stayed unmatched. CDR3 length: 11 amino acids. CDR3 in amino acids: CSGGTDDGYTF. For the CDR3, the DNA is TGCAGCGGAGGGACAGACGATGGCTACACCTTC.

The chain has TRBV12-3 or TRBV12-4 and TRBJ1-3; D ambiguous. This CDR3 has 15 residues. Trimming stripped 3 bases from V and 0 bases from J, with 9 bases between. The CDR3, as DNA: TGTGCCAGCAGTTTTACTGGGATCTCTGGAAACACCATATATTTT. Its protein product is CASSFTGISGNTIYF.

The rearrangement links TRBV12-3 or TRBV12-4 to TRBJ2-2, with a weak D call TRBD2 (6 bases). The V end was cut by 3 bases, the J end by 7 bases, with 18 bases between. The CDR3 contains 16 residues. The CDR3 sequence is CASSFRGGALGGELFF. CDR3 nucleotides: TGTGCCAGCAGTTTTCGAGGAGGGGCCTTGGGCGGGGAGCTGTTTTTT.

This clonotype was detected only a few times. The chain is built from TRBV7-9 and TRBJ2-7; D is perhaps TRBD2 (5 bases). The V and J ends lost 0 bases and 5 bases respectively, with 11 bases between them. The CDR3 spans 14 residues. The germline gives CDR1 SEHNR, CDR2 FQNEAQ (reference sequence). The CDR3 nucleotides are TGTGCCAGCAGCTTAGCGGGAGTGAGGAACGAGCAGTACTTC. Translating it yields CASSLAGVRNEQYF.

This clonotype was recorded only once. The rearrangement links TRBV11-2 to TRBJ2-6, with D tentatively TRBD1 (6 bases). Looked up from germline, CDR1 is SGHAT and CDR2 is FQNNGV. This CDR3 has 15 residues. V lost 5 bases to trimming and J lost 2 bases, with 10 bases between them. CDR3 protein: CASSRDRTGANVLTF. DNA for the CDR3: TGTGCCAGCAGCAGAGACAGGACTGGGGCCAACGTCCTGACTTTC.

In this sample, this clonotype turned up a few times. At one boundary the junction diverges from the germline segment, which might be a read error. The V and J genes are TRBV7-9 and TRBJ2-2; 12 bases fit TRBD2. In germline, CDR1 is SEHNR, CDR2 FQNEAQ (reference sequence). There are 16 residues in the CDR3. Here the CDR3 reads CVSSAPLAGGTGELFF. CDR3 nucleotide sequence: TGTGTCAGCAGCGCCCCACTAGCGGGAGGCACCGGGGAGCTGTTTTTT. The complete variable domain, with remaining parts taken from reference TRBV7-9 and TRBJ2-2, reads DTGVSQNPRHKITKRGQNVTFRCDPISEHNRLYWYRQTLGQGPEFLTYFQNEAQLEKSRLLSDRFSAERPKGSFSTLEIQRTEQGDSAMYLCVSSAPLAGGTGELFFGEGSRLTVL.

As concerns this clonotype: A much larger clone is a single base away; this may be a read error. The conserved closing phenylalanine or tryptophan is absent in this CDR3, likely reflecting a read error. This chain links TRBV2 with TRBJ2-5; 8 bases map to TRBD2. This CDR3 has 15 amino acids. The trim removed 6 bases at V and 5 bases at J, leaving 11 bases unmatched. CDR1 and CDR2 (germline): SNHLY, FYNNEI. CDR3 in amino acids: CASSILAGLGETQYL. CDR3 nucleotide sequence: TGTGCCAGCAGCATATTAGCGGGATTAGGGGAGACCCAGTACCTC.

The genes are TRBV5-1 and TRBJ1-1, with unresolved D. The CDR3 totals 13 residues. Germline values: CDR1 SGHRS, CDR2 YFSETQ. V was pared by 4 bases and J by 4 bases, with 11 bases between. The DNA of the CDR3 is TGCGCCAGCAGCACGTGGTGGGGCACTGAAGCTTTCTTT. Translation: CASSTWWGTEAFF.